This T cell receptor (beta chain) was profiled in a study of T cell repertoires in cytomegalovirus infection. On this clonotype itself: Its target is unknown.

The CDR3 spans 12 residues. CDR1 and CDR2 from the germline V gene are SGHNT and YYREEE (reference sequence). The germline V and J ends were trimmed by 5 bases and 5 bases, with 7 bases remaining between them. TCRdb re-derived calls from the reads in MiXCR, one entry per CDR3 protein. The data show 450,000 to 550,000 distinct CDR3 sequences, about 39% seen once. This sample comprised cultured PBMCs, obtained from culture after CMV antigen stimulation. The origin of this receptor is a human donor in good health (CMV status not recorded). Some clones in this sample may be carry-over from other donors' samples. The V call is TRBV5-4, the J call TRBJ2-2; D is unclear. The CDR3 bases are TGTGCCAGCAGTCCAACTACCGGGGAGCTGTTTTTT. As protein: CASSPTTGELFF.